This TCR beta chain was sequenced during a study of control samples from healthy donors and cancer patients. This table comes from immunoSEQ multiplex PCR, and its TCRdb copy is limited to in-frame clones, with some not included. This sample has approximately 150,000 clones, with roughly 93% found just once. Trimming cost V 2 bases and J 1 base, with 3 bases left between them. This CDR3 is built from 13 residues. Germline CDR1 and CDR2: MNHEY and SMNVEV (reference sequence). The chain joins TRBV27 to TRBJ2-1; no clear D gene. The sequence was obtained from a man in his late teens or twenties in good health. The sequenced sample consisted of blood. In DNA form, the CDR3 reads TGTGCCAGCAGTTTAAGATCCTACAATGAGCAGTTCTTC. As protein: CASSLRSYNEQFF.